This T cell receptor beta chain was retrieved from a study of blood T cell repertoires in COVID-19. Looking at the study overall: Nucleic acid was either cDNA or gDNA, and it came from T cells, B-cell-depleted T cells, or PBMCs.

Germline V CDR1 and CDR2: MNHEY, SVGAGI. The CDR3 consists of 15 residues. With 5 bases clipped from V and 13 bases from J, the junction kept 12 bases outside the gene matches. In the authors' methods: Amplified reference gene primers provided the basis for estimating nucleated cell counts. The repertoire was sequenced with immunoSEQ multiplex PCR; TCRdb's copy has only in-frame clones and lacks some. Clonal size and the V and J genes are those of that table, whereas D and trimming came from the DNA. The sample holds around 220,000 clones; approximately 80% are singletons and the top ten take about 20%.

The J gene is TRBJ2-1, the V gene TRBV6-5; 12 nucleotides align to TRBD2. Sequencing used peripheral blood. The sequence was obtained from a man aged 25-45 years with active or convalescent COVID-19. The CDR3 nucleotides read TGTGCCAGCAGTCCTCCCCGACTAGCGGGGGTGGGACAGTTCTTC. It codes for CASSPPRLAGVGQFF.